The present TCR beta chain was sequenced within a study of T cell responses to AZD1222 COVID-19 vaccine. Overall study results and limits: Clonal diversity was possibly underestimated, and white British individuals and females predominated among donors.

J was trimmed by 10 bases and V by 6 bases; bases with no gene match: 6. This CDR3 comprises 12 residues. From germline, CDR1 is MNHNY and CDR2 SVGAGI (reference sequence). Profiling relied on immunoSEQ multiplex PCR, and the TCRdb table lists in-frame clones only, not all of them. The table includes 120,000 to 150,000 clones, about 90% detected once. As concerns this clone: Its antigen is still unknown.

This receptor was taken from an adult in good health. V is TRBV6-6 and J is TRBJ2-3; the match to TRBD2 covers 8 bases. The source material was peripheral blood, sampled on day 0 of AZD1222 vaccination. For the CDR3, the DNA is TGTGCCAGCAGCCGAGATAGCGGGGCGCAGTATTTT. Amino acids: CASSRDSGAQYF.